Shown below are 15 T cell receptor beta chains from a single sample sequenced in a study of shared clonotypes between healthy human individuals. TCRdb's table, derived via immunoSEQ multiplex PCR, lists solely in-frame clones and lacks some. Of under 1,100,000 clones in the sample, roughly 75% were seen once. Source material: memory CD4+ T cells sorted from blood. Subset here: CD45RA-negative fraction. The receptors here all came from a man younger than 35 in good health.

The rearrangement joins TRBV19 to TRBJ1-2; 8 bases agree with TRBD1. The J segment lost 4 bases and the V segment lost 7 bases, leaving 5 bases of the junction unmatched. The germline CDR1 and CDR2 sequences are LNHDA and SQIVND (reference sequence). CDR3 length equals 13 residues. CDR3 coding DNA: TGTGCCAGTACAGGGGGCGTTTCCTATGGCTACACCTTC. Its protein product is CASTGGVSYGYTF.

This clone was seen more than once but under ten times. The chain carries TRBV27 and TRBJ1-4; D is unclear. Germline V CDR1 and CDR2: MNHEY, SMNVEV (reference sequence). V lost 5 bases and J lost 4, with 11 bases in between. This CDR3 contains 14 residues. The CDR3 reads CASSPGVYNEKLFF. The CDR3 DNA reads TGTGCCAGCAGTCCCGGGGTCTATAATGAAAAACTGTTTTTT.

The V call is TRBV7-8, the J call TRBJ2-7; TRBD1 matches at 9 bases. This CDR3 has 14 residues. Germline CDR1 and CDR2: SGHVS and FQNEAQ. Trimming took 3 bases from V and 2 from J; bases not matched to a gene: 2. CDR3 DNA: TGTGCCAGCAGCTTCCGGGACAGGGCCTACGAGCAGTACTTC. It specifies CASSFRDRAYEQYF. Full variable domain (missing parts from reference TRBV7-8 and TRBJ2-7): GAGVSQSPRYKVAKRGQDVALRCDPISGHVSLFWYQQALGQGPEFLTYFQNEAQLDKSGLPSDRFFAERPEGSVSTLKIQRTQQEDSAVYLCASSFRDRAYEQYFGPGTRLTVT.

The J gene is TRBJ1-2, the V gene TRBV4-1, with D possibly being TRBD1 (6 bases). In germline, CDR1 is MGHRA, CDR2 YSYEKL. V was pared by 0 bases and J by 4 bases, with 9 bases between. The CDR3 is made up of 14 amino acids. The CDR3 region is CASSQEQGGYGYTF. The CDR3 DNA is TGCGCCAGCAGCCAAGAACAGGGAGGCTATGGCTACACCTTC.

This clone appeared a few times. The rearrangement links TRBV19 to TRBJ1-6, with D maybe TRBD1 (5 bases). The CDR3 is 16 residues long. Germline CDR1 and CDR2: LNHDA and SQIVND (reference sequence). The V end lost 0 bases, the J end lost 10 bases, and 16 bases lay between the germline ends. The CDR3 loop is CASSIDRPGGRSPLHF. DNA for the CDR3: TGTGCCAGTAGTATAGATCGTCCGGGGGGAAGGTCACCCCTCCACTTT. Based on the CDR3 plus reference TRBV19 and TRBJ1-6, the full variable domain is DGGITQSPKYLFRKEGQNVTLSCEQNLNHDAMYWYRQDPGQGLRLIYYSQIVNDFQKGDIAEGYSVSREKKESFPLTVTSAQKNPTAFYLCASSIDRPGGRSPLHFGNGTRLTVT.

The rearrangement links TRBV5-1 to TRBJ1-5; possibly TRBD1 for D (6 bases). The ends were cut back, 1 base at V and 2 bases at J, with 10 bases in the middle. The CDR3 spans 15 residues. The germline gives CDR1 SGHRS, CDR2 YFSETQ. The CDR3 loop reads CASSLYAGGNQPQHF. For the CDR3, the DNA is TGCGCCAGCAGCTTGTATGCAGGGGGCAATCAGCCCCAGCATTTT. The variable domain in full, with the rest retrieved from reference TRBV5-1 and TRBJ1-5, is KAGVTQTPRYLIKTRGQQVTLSCSPISGHRSVSWYQQTPGQGLQFLFEYFSETQRNKGNFPGRFSGRQFSNSRSEMNVSTLELGDSALYLCASSLYAGGNQPQHFGDGTRLSIL.

This clone came up once. The chain combines TRBV2 with TRBJ2-3, with 9 bases that match TRBD2. Germline trimming cut 8 bases from V and 5 bases from J; bases unmatched to any gene: 11. Germline CDR1 is SNHLY and CDR2 is FYNNEI. This CDR3 has 15 amino acids. The CDR3 spells CASGRGGGAGDTQYF. CDR3 coding DNA: TGTGCCAGCGGCAGAGGCGGGGGGGCCGGAGATACGCAGTATTTT.

The chain is built from TRBV18 and TRBJ1-3; D is perhaps TRBD1 (6 bases). The length of the CDR3 is 16 residues. The V end was cut by 4 bases, the J end by 4 bases, with 17 bases between. From germline, CDR1 is KGHSH and CDR2 LQKENI. Here the CDR3 DNA reads TGTGCCAGCTCACTATTAACGACAGGAGCAGGAAACACCATATATTTT. As protein: CASSLLTTGAGNTIYF. The complete variable domain, with remaining parts taken from reference TRBV18 and TRBJ1-3, reads NAGVMQNPRHLVRRRGQEARLRCSPMKGHSHVYWYRQLPEEGLKFMVYLQKENIIDESGMPKERFSAEFPKEGPSILRIQQVVRGDSAAYFCASSLLTTGAGNTIYFGEGSWLTVV.

The rearrangement joins TRBV5-6 to TRBJ2-3; D might be TRBD1 or TRBD2, each matching 5 bases. The V and J ends lost 1 base and 2 bases respectively, with 11 bases between them. The V gene's germline CDR1 is SGHDT and CDR2 YYEEEE. CDR3 size: 15 residues. Here the CDR3 reads CASSLTGRFTDTQYF. The CDR3 coding sequence is TGTGCCAGCAGCTTGACGGGACGCTTCACAGATACGCAGTATTTT.

V usage is TRBV10-3 and J usage is TRBJ2-7; D might be TRBD1 or TRBD2, each matching 6 bases. The CDR3 runs to 14 residues. The V and J ends lost 4 bases and 4 bases respectively, with 14 bases between them. The germline CDR1 and CDR2 sequences are ENHRY and SYGVKD. CDR3 coding DNA: TGTGCCATCAGTGGGGGGGACAAGGGGTACGAGCAGTACTTC. As protein: CAISGGDKGYEQYF.

The rearrangement links TRBV21-1 to TRBJ2-7; the listed D gene, TRBD2, was not tested against the DNA. TRBV21-1 is tagged as a pseudogene. The length of the CDR3 is 16 residues. CDR3 coding DNA: TGTGCCAGCAGCAACCTCACTAGCGGGAGGTTCGACGAGCAGTACTTC. Its translation: CASSNLTSGRFDEQYF.

This clone was found a few times. This chain uses TRBV6-6 with TRBJ1-6; the match to TRBD1 covers 7 bases. The CDR3 sequence is 13 residues long. CDR1 MNHNY and CDR2 SVGAGI come from the germline V gene (reference sequence). With V trimmed by 4 bases and J by 9 bases, 3 bases remained unmatched. The CDR3: CASSSTGSSPLHF. Written as DNA, the CDR3 is TGTGCCAGCAGTTCGACAGGGTCTTCACCCCTCCACTTT.

The chain combines TRBV6-5 with TRBJ1-3; D might be TRBD1 (6 bases). This CDR3 region has 14 residues. CDR1 is MNHEY, CDR2 SVGAGI, per germline. Trimming cost V 6 bases and J 0 bases, with 9 bases left between them. For the CDR3, the DNA is TGTGCCAGCAGGGAGGGACACTCTGGAAACACCATATATTTT. Amino acids: CASREGHSGNTIYF.

The chain links TRBV7-9 to TRBJ1-3, with D unresolved. The CDR3 has 13 amino acids. Germline loops: CDR1 SEHNR, CDR2 FQNEAQ (reference sequence). Trimming shortened V by 9 bases and J by 1 base, and 10 bases separated the two germline ends. CDR3 sequence reads: CASKLGSGNTIYF. For the CDR3, the DNA is TGTGCCAGTAAACTGGGGTCTGGAAACACCATATATTTT. Full variable domain (remainder filled in from reference TRBV7-9 and TRBJ1-3): DTGVSQNPRHKITKRGQNVTFRCDPISEHNRLYWYRQTLGQGPEFLTYFQNEAQLEKSRLLSDRFSAERPKGSFSTLEIQRTEQGDSAMYLCASKLGSGNTIYFGEGSWLTVV.

The chain employs TRBV5-1 and TRBJ2-2; 10 bases agree with TRBD1. Germline trimming cut 4 bases from V and 9 bases from J; bases unmatched to any gene: 9. Germline V gene data show CDR1 as SGHRS and CDR2 as YFSETQ. There are 15 residues in the CDR3. The chain's CDR3 is CASSMGQGLERELFF. The CDR3 DNA reads as TGCGCCAGCAGCATGGGACAGGGGTTAGAGCGGGAGCTGTTTTTT.